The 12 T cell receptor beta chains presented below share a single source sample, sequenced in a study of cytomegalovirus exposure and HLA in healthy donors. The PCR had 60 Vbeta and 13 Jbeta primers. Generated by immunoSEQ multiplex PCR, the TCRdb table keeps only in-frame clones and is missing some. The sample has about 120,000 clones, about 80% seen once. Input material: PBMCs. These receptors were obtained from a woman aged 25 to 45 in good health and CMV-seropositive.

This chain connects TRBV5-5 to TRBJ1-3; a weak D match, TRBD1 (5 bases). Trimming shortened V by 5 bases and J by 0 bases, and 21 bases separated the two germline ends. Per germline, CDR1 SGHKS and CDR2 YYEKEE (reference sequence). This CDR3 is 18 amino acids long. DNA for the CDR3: TGTGCCAGCAGTTCAGCTCCGGGGGGTTATGGCTCTGGAAACACCATATATTTT. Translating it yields CASSSAPGGYGSGNTIYF.

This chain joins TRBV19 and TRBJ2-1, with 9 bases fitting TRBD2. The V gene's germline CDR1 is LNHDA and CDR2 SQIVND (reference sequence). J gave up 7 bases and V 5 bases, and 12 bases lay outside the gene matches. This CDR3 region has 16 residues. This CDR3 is CASSPSYGGGVNEQFF. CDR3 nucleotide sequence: TGTGCCAGTAGTCCAAGCTACGGCGGGGGGGTGAATGAGCAGTTCTTC. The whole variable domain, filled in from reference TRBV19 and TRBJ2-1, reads DGGITQSPKYLFRKEGQNVTLSCEQNLNHDAMYWYRQDPGQGLRLIYYSQIVNDFQKGDIAEGYSVSREKKESFPLTVTSAQKNPTAFYLCASSPSYGGGVNEQFFGPGTRLTVL.

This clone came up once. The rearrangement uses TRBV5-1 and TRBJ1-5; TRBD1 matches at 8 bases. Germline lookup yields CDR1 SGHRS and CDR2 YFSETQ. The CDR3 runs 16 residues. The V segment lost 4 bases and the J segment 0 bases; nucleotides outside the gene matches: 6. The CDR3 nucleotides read TGCGCCAGCAGCATGGGGACAGGTTTTAGCAATCAGCCCCAGCATTTT. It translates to CASSMGTGFSNQPQHF.

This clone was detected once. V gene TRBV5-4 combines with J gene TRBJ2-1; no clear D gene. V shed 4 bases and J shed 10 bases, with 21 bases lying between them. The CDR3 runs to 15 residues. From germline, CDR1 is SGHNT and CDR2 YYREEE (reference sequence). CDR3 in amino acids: CASSRAPWALREQFF. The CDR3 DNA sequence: TGTGCCAGCAGCCGTGCCCCCTGGGCTCTTAGGGAGCAGTTCTTC.

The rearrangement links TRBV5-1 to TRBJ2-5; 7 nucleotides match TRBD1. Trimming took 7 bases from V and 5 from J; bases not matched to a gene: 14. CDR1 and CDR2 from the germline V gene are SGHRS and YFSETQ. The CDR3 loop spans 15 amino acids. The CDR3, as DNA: TGCGCCAGCGGCCGACAGGGAGAGGCCCTTGAGACCCAGTACTTC. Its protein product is CASGRQGEALETQYF.

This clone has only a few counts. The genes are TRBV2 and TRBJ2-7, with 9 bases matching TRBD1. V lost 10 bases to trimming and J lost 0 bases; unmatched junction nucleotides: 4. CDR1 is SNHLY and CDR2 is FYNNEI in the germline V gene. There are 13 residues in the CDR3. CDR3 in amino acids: CAIDRGSSYEQYF. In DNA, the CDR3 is TGTGCCATCGACAGGGGGAGCTCCTACGAGCAGTACTTC. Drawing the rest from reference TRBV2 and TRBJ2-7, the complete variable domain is EPEVTQTPSHQVTQMGQEVILRCVPISNHLYFYWYRQILGQKVEFLVSFYNNEISEKSEIFDDQFSVERPDGSNFTLKIRSTKLEDSAMYFCAIDRGSSYEQYFGPGTRLTVT.

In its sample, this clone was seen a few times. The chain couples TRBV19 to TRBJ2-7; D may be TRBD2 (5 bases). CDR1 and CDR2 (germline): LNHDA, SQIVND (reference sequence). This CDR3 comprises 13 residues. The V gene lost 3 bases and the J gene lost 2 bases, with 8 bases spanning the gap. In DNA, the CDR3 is TGTGCCAGTAGTATTGGACTTACCTACGAGCAGTACTTC. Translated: CASSIGLTYEQYF.

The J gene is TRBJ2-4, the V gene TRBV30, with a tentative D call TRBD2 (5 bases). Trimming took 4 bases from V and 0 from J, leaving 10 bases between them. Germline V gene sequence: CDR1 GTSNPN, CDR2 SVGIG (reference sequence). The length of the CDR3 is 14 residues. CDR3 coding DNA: TGTGCCTGGACCGACTATCTAGCCAAAAACATTCAGTACTTC. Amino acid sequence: CAWTDYLAKNIQYF.

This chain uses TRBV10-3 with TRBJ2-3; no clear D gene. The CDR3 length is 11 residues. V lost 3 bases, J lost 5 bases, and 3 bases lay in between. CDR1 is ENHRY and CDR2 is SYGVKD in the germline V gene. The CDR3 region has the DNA TGTGCCATCAGTGATAGAGATACGCAGTATTTT. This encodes CAISDRDTQYF.

CDR3 residues: CASSLSGLAGPYNEQFF. The DNA of the CDR3 is TGTGCCAGCAGTTTATCGGGACTAGCGGGACCCTACAATGAGCAGTTCTTC. This chain uses TRBV27 with TRBJ2-1; 13 bases are shared with TRBD2. The CDR3 spans 17 residues. Germline V gene sequence: CDR1 MNHEY, CDR2 SMNVEV (reference sequence). V lost 0 bases and J lost 2; bases outside the gene matches: 1.

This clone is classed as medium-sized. The chain's CDR3 is CASSYPGDGMGYTF. The CDR3 nucleotides are TGTGCCAGCAGCTATCCGGGGGACGGTATGGGCTACACCTTC. This chain connects TRBV7-9 to TRBJ1-2; weak D call: TRBD1 (5 bases). This CDR3 contains 14 residues. CDR1 is SEHNR, CDR2 FQNEAQ, per germline (reference sequence). V lost 4 bases and J lost 8, with 17 bases in between. Full variable domain (remainder filled in from reference TRBV7-9 and TRBJ1-2): DTGVSQNPRHKITKRGQNVTFRCDPISEHNRLYWYRQTLGQGPEFLTYFQNEAQLEKSRLLSDRFSAERPKGSFSTLEIQRTEQGDSAMYLCASSYPGDGMGYTFGSGTRLTVV.

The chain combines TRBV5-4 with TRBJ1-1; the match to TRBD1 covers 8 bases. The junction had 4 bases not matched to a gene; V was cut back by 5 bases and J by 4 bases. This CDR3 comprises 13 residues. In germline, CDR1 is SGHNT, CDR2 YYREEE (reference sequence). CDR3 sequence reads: CASRTDRVTEAFF. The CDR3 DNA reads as TGTGCCAGCAGAACGGACAGGGTCACTGAAGCTTTCTTT.